This T cell receptor (beta chain) stems from a study of T-cell memory formation after mild COVID-19. This clonotype was picked up many times. There are 14 residues in the CDR3. Trimming removed 3 bases from V and 0 bases from J, with 9 bases in between. Per germline, CDR1 MGHDK and CDR2 SYGVNS. Via MiXCR, TCRdb re-called the 5' RACE reads, giving one row per CDR3 protein. The sample holds roughly 350,000 distinct CDR3 sequences, 20% to 25% seen once. The TCR originated in an adult woman who had mild COVID-19 (a few samples of this study predate the infection). Cell type and time point are not known. This rearrangement joins TRBV25-1 to TRBJ2-7; tentative D call: TRBD1 (6 bases). Sequencing used PBMCs or a T cell subset sorted from them (not recorded which). The CDR3 loop reads CASSETGNSYEQYF. CDR3 DNA: TGTGCCAGCAGTGAGACAGGAAACTCCTACGAGCAGTACTTC.